This T cell receptor (beta chain) stems from a study of T cell changes during pregnancy in multiple sclerosis. V gave up 1 base and J gave up 7 bases, with 23 bases separating them. CDR1 MGHRA and CDR2 YSYEKL come from the germline V gene. CDR3 length: 18 amino acids. The table came from immunoSEQ multiplex PCR; TCRdb's copy has only in-frame clones and leaves some out. The sample lists about 87,000 clones, about 94% seen once, with 1.1% to 1.5% in the top ten. The input for sequencing was peripheral blood, taken in the third trimester of pregnancy. The chain recombines TRBV4-1 with TRBJ2-1; D is perhaps TRBD2 (6 bases). The clonotype comes from a female donor in good health, enrolled as a control in a pregnancy study. Here the CDR3 reads CASSQVLVGSRNRNEQFF. Here the CDR3 DNA reads TGCGCCAGCAGCCAAGTTCTGGTCGGGAGCCGGAACCGGAATGAGCAGTTCTTC.